This T cell receptor beta chain was recorded in a study of cytomegalovirus exposure and HLA in healthy donors (dated by TCRdb to the late 2010s). About the study as a whole: An earlier analysis of roughly 500 of the donors reported about 300 Gb of sequence data and 95 million to 140 million unique TCR beta sequences obtained from about 179 million T cells. Roughly 300 gigabases of sequencing data and tens of millions of unique TCR sequences were included in an early release covering under 650 HLA-typed donors. Among the roughly 430 genotyped donors, approximately 76% belonged to the genetic ancestry cluster associated with self-reported Caucasian donors. The aim of the study was to test whether cataloging public T cell receptors could identify signatures of past pathogen exposure. The study profiled the T cell repertoires of about 640 subjects by immunosequencing and related them to cytomegalovirus serostatus. In addition to the first cohort of roughly 670 subjects, a separate validation cohort of 130 or so different subjects was used. The study combined high-throughput TCR immunosequencing, statistical association of individual TCRs with disease status, and machine learning to predict cytomegalovirus infection status. In a later analysis, previously published TCR beta repertoires from 666 donors were re-analyzed and high-resolution HLA genotyping was added so that TCR occurrence patterns could be studied. The later analysis used no new phenotypic data to find candidate immune exposures, relying instead on TCR beta sequences and their occurrence across donors. In an earlier analysis of roughly 600 of the donors, high-throughput TCR beta sequencing was used to judge whether each TCR beta V gene segment behaved as functional or pseudogenic. Alongside the repertoire data, information on donor age, sex, ethnicity and CMV serostatus was compiled. In a later genetic analysis, genome-wide SNP genotypes for about 55% of the roughly 670 donors were used, and that subset was treated as a discovery cohort. All discovery cohort repertoires had been generated using a single sequencing platform. HLA typing covered class I and class II loci at four-digit resolution. Typing coverage varied by locus: roughly 620-640 donors for A, B, C, DRB1 and DQB1; roughly 560 for DQA1; about 570 for DPA1; 450 to 480 for DPB1. Roughly five DR-DQ haplotypes were handled as single units for association and clustering, since linkage in the cohort was strong. Among 398 genotyped donors of the cohort, an average of approximately 240,000 unique TCR beta nucleotide sequences were sequenced per donor, roughly 20% of them non-productive. The study at large found these results: Because the 87-base-pair reads could not distinguish some IMGT-functional V segments, including TRBV6-2 and TRBV6-3, those segments were excluded. Correlated functional status among segregating V segments might be attributable to linkage disequilibrium, but an unknown experimental factor could not be ruled out. CMV serostatus was the only immune exposure information available for the cohort. Presence/absence analyses assumed roughly uniform sequencing depth across donors, an assumption that may not hold. HLA typing was unavailable for some donors at each locus, so association tests used only the typed subset. When HLA alleles, especially DR and DQ, strongly co-occurred, attributing TCR associations to individual alleles was difficult. A further reported finding was that TCR beta sequences accurately predicted the HLA-A and HLA-B alleles for most subjects in the first cohort. In a later analysis, HLA-associated TCR beta chains showed more clonal expansion and lower generation probabilities than non-associated chains that were equally common. A later genetic analysis associated a missense DCLRE1C variant with V-gene and J-gene trimming of TCR beta chains, and an independent cohort replicated the association. A later analysis found that most CMV-associated TCR beta chains appeared HLA-restricted, with HLA associations seemingly driven largely by CMV exposure. The cohort was sequenced for TCR beta chains only, and without alpha or paired-chain data the features that could be detected were limited. In the study, roughly 160 TCR beta chains were listed as associated with cytomegalovirus. Because counts were too low, roughly 17 rarely observed V segments, including chromosome 9 orphons, were left out of the earlier analysis of 587 of the donors. The classifier was reported to diagnose cytomegalovirus status with high specificity and sensitivity in both the original cohort and the validation cohort. In an earlier analysis of 587 of the donors, most TCR beta V segments appeared in productive rearrangements about 90% or about 30% of the time, broadly matching IMGT annotations. According to the authors, the approach could potentially be generalized to other disease states and immunological phenotypes. In vitro tests confirmed that a few of the cytomegalovirus-associated TCR beta chains recognize cytomegalovirus antigens. A group of highly shared sequence variants was considered likely to be a technical artifact of the sequencing pipeline. Most TCR sequences were observed very rarely across donors, whereas some public TCRs were present in many individuals. A later analysis found that TCR association rates varied across HLA loci, with DRB1 alleles showing the most associated TCRs and HLA-C alleles the fewest. In a later genetic analysis, fewer N-insertions in productive TCRs were reported among donors in an Asian-associated ancestry cluster than the approximately 710-donor mean. A later analysis reported that several top co-occurrence clusters appeared linked to parvovirus B19, influenza, CMV and Epstein-Barr virus. Specific HLA alleles were associated with 16,951 TCR beta sequences at a false discovery rate of 0.05 in a later analysis.

Libraries were constructed by the immunoSEQ multiplex PCR assay. For the multiplex PCR, a mixture combining 60 forward primers for TCR Vbeta segments and 13 reverse primers for TCR Jbeta segments was used. A multiplex PCR assay on genomic DNA amplified the CDR3 region of rearranged TCR beta genes. The Illumina HiSeq System was used to sequence the amplified TCR beta libraries as 87-base-pair reads. The source study handled its data this way. A later analysis counted tens of millions of unique TCR beta chains across the 650 to 700 repertoires, and some 12 million of these chains were shared by at least two donors. Raw reads were error-corrected and collapsed into unique sequences by a nearest-neighbor algorithm in which closely related sequences were merged to remove PCR and sequencing errors. Alignment of CDR3 sequences to IMGT reference sequences was used to assign V, D and J gene segments. Each retained sequence needed at least a six-nucleotide match to both a V gene segment and a J gene segment. A rearrangement was called productive if the CDR3 had no stop codons and remained in frame with V and J, and every other rearrangement was called non-productive. CDR3 was defined according to IMGT convention as the region running from the second conserved V-encoded cysteine to the conserved J-encoded phenylalanine. In an earlier analysis of around 540 of the donors, sequences lacking an unambiguous match to a single V gene segment were excluded. In an earlier analysis of some 590 of the donors, a V segment was called functional when productive rearrangements were above 56.7%, and segregating when the standard deviation between donors exceeded 5%. A statistical classification framework was built for diagnosing cytomegalovirus status from the catalog of TCR beta chain sequences. In a later analysis, V and J genes were assigned by comparing TCR nucleotide sequences against IMGT/GENE-DB human TR gene sequences. In a later analysis, CDR3 sequences and most-parsimonious VDJ recombination scenarios were assigned using the TCRdist pipeline. A later analysis defined each TCR beta chain by its CDR3 amino acid sequence plus V-gene family, and excluded reads lacking a unique V-gene family. As a way to deal with suspected cross-contamination and a sequencing artifact, a later analysis dropped over 550 nucleotide sequences that were highly shared and had low generation probability. In a later analysis, a clonal expansion index for each public chain was calculated from normalized within-repertoire ranks of inferred template counts. A later analysis computed generation probabilities with a VDJ recombination model fitted to out-of-frame rearrangements, and checked the results against IGoR. In a later analysis, TCR-TCR, TCR-HLA and TCR-CMV co-occurrence was scored with hypergeometric tests, and a repertoire-size bias correction was applied to TCR pairs. A later analysis estimated false discovery rates by permuting HLA or CMV assignments 20 times. A later analysis grouped co-occurring TCRs with DBSCAN, adding TCRdist sequence similarity when clustering within HLA-allele-positive subsets. For co-occurrence clustering, repertoires with fewer than 30,000 or more than 120,000 public chains were excluded, along with five repertoires with anomalous nucleotide sharing. TCRdb holds this immuneACCESS table with in-frame rearrangements only. Some clones are missing; in checked studies, unresolved V genes explain under half, and the rest has no known cause. The V and J calls and clone size come from that table; D and trimming were worked out from the DNA. The sample table shows under 150,000 clones, and less than 85% are seen once. Around 10% of the sample is taken by the ten largest.

This clone was seen ten or more times. Its target antigen remains unknown. One base away there is no much larger clone; base qualities are not given. The sample carries other DNA sequences with the same CDR3. Based on the germline V gene, the CDR1 and CDR2 sequences are SGHTA and FQGTGA. The CDR3 goes from the cysteine to the phenylalanine over 15 residues. Only CDR3 DNA remains: 45 bases, in frame from the first base. The junction shows trimming of 5 bases on V and 6 bases on J, and the gene matches do not reach 7 bases of it. The cohort was made up of several hundred healthy bone marrow donors. At the time of sampling, all cohort members were nominally healthy, though unrecorded immune exposures were likely present. The donor was CMV seropositive and was included in the group of 290 or so seropositive cohort members. A peripheral blood sample was collected from each donor, and TCR beta sequencing was performed on peripheral blood mononuclear cells. Genomic DNA was extracted from the blood cell samples with the Qiagen DNeasy Blood Extraction Kit.

The specimen sequenced was PBMCs. The rearrangement joined TRBV7-3 to TRBJ1-5, and TRBD1 aligns with 10 junction nucleotides. This clonotype was obtained from a woman in her forties or fifties in good health and CMV-seropositive. The CDR3 protein sequence reads: CASSLGTGARQPQHF. The DNA sequence reads TGTGCCAGCAGCCTAGGGACAGGGGCCCGTCAGCCCCAGCATTTT.